The clone carrying this TCR beta chain showed up just a few times. This sample was taken from a study of human T cells and chemical hapten exposure. Study background: A roughly 2 cm by roughly 2 cm inner upper arm patch received 2% DPC for sensitization. From small differences in pooled library volume came most of the variation in per-sample TCR yields.

In the authors' methods: Counting gave a median of 95,638 TCRs per sample, with values ranging from about 23,224 to 690,600. TCRdb reprocessed the RACE reads with MiXCR, giving one entry per CDR3 protein. The V and J calls follow TCRdb's processing rather than the paper's. There are about 84,000 distinct CDR3 sequences in the sample; 11% occur only once, and about 4% lies in the top ten. Noted time point: patch test 3, about 24 weeks after DPC sensitization. Treatment given: therapeutic diphenylcyclopropenone sensitization with weekly scalp DPC. This TCR derives from a woman in her forties or fifties with alopecia areata. Some clones in this sample may be carry-over from other donors' samples. The sample was whole blood, taken in connection with sensitization to the hapten diphenylcyclopropenone (DPC).

CDR3 in DNA: TGCAGTGCTCCTCGCACTGGGACAGGGGCTGATGGCTACACCTTC. It yields the protein CSAPRTGTGADGYTF. The chain employs TRBV20-1 and TRBJ1-2; TRBD1 matches 10 bases. The CDR3 covers 15 residues. The germline gives CDR1 DFQATT, CDR2 SNEGSKA (reference sequence). V gave up 5 bases and J gave up 6 bases; unmatched junction bases: 12.